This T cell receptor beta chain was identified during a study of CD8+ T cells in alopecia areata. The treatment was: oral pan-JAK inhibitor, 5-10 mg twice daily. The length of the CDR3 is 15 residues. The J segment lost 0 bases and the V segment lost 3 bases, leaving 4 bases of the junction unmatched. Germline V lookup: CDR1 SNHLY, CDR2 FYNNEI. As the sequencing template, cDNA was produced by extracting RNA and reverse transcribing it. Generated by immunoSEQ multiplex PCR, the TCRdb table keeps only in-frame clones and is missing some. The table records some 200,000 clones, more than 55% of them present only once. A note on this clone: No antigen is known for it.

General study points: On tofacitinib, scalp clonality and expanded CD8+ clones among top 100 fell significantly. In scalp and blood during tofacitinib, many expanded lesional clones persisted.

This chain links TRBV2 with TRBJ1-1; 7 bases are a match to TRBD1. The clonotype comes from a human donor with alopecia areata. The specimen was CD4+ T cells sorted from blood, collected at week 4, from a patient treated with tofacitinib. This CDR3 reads CASSDRGQVNTEAFF. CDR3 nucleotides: TGTGCCAGCAGTGACCGAGGACAGGTGAACACTGAAGCTTTCTTT. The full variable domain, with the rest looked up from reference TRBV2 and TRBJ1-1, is EPEVTQTPSHQVTQMGQEVILRCVPISNHLYFYWYRQILGQKVEFLVSFYNNEISEKSEIFDDQFSVERPDGSNFTLKIRSTKLEDSAMYFCASSDRGQVNTEAFFGQGTRLTVV.